Listed here are 5 T cell receptor beta chains from one sample, sequenced in a study of blood T cells in healthy people across ages. A sample-barcoded 5' primer and a J-beta primer mix were used in a second PCR of roughly 7 to 11 cycles. MiXCR was run by TCRdb on the 5' RACE reads, yielding one entry per CDR3 protein. The sample holds about 1.6 million distinct CDR3 sequences; about 31% are singletons and the top ten take 11%. Input material: blood. The source is a woman aged 30 to 39 in good health.

There are a few counts of this clonotype. The V gene is TRBV7-2, the J gene TRBJ1-6, with D possibly TRBD1 on 5 matching bases. The CDR3 covers 14 residues. Trimming took off 0 bases at V and 11 bases at J, with 11 bases between the two ends. Germline V gives CDR1 SGHTA, CDR2 FQGNSA. This CDR3 reads CASSLASGRAPLHF. In DNA, the CDR3 is TGTGCCAGCAGCTTAGCGTCGGGCAGGGCACCCCTCCACTTT.

J is TRBJ1-1 and V is TRBV12-3 or TRBV12-4; 7 bases map to TRBD1. The CDR3 length is 15 residues. V gave up 8 bases and J gave up 3 bases; unmatched junction bases: 12. CDR3 amino acids: CASGPTGTVDTEAFF. The CDR3 DNA is TGTGCCAGCGGGCCTACCGGGACAGTGGACACTGAAGCTTTCTTT.

As to this clonotype: A much larger clone sits a single nucleotide away, making a read error possible. The CDR3 does not close with the conserved phenylalanine or tryptophan, likely indicating a read error. The DNA of the CDR3 is TGCAGCGTTGCCCAGGGTGGCGAGCAGTACTCC. This sequence encodes CSVAQGGEQYS. This sequence joins TRBV29-1 and TRBJ2-7; maybe TRBD1 (5 bases). This CDR3 has 11 residues. V lost 4 bases and J 6 bases, leaving 10 bases between the germline ends. Germline V gene data show CDR1 as SQVTM and CDR2 as ANQGSEA.

The gene calls are TRBV6-2 or TRBV6-3 and TRBJ2-7; the match to TRBD2 covers 8 bases. In germline, CDR1 is MNHEY, CDR2 SVGEGT. V shed 4 bases, J shed 7 bases, and the junction held 15 bases outside the gene matches. The CDR3 covers 16 residues. The CDR3 coding sequence is TGTGCCAGCAGTTTCACGGGGCGGGGGGCCCACAATGAGCAGTACTTC. This codes for CASSFTGRGAHNEQYF.

This clonotype turned up a few times. The chain is built from TRBV20-1 and TRBJ2-5; perhaps TRBD2 as D (6 bases). The germline V gene has CDR1 DFQATT and CDR2 SNEGSKA (reference sequence). The CDR3 extends over 13 amino acids. The ends were cut back, 5 bases at V and 4 bases at J, with 14 bases in the middle. CDR3 nucleotide sequence: TGCAGTGCTGGAGGACTATCGTCAGAGACCCAGTACTTC. Protein: CSAGGLSSETQYF.